This is a list of T cell receptor beta chains from one sample in a study of cytomegalovirus exposure and HLA in healthy donors. The method was immunoSEQ multiplex PCR; TCRdb's version includes in-frame clones alone and lacks a portion of them. The sample records approximately 160,000 clones, approximately 84% being singletons. The sequencing sample was made of PBMCs. These TCRs come from a man aged 45-65 years in good health and CMV-seropositive. The CDR3 runs from the conserved cysteine through the conserved F or W. A D gene is named only where the DNA matches it firmly. Clone size appears in some rows only: once, few, many, or a class for an expanded clone.

length: 18; D: TRBD2; J: TRBJ2-2; size: few; V: TRBV30; DNA: TGTGCCTGGAGCTCCGGGACTAGCGGGAGAATAGGCACCGGGGAGCTGTTTTTT; CDR3: CAWSSGTSGRIGTGELFF
length: 15; D: NA; J: TRBJ2-7; size: NA; V: TRBV2; DNA: TGTGCCAGCAGTGATTGGCAGGGGGGTTCCTACGAGCAGTACTTC; CDR3: CASSDWQGGSYEQYF
length: 16; D: TRBD1; J: TRBJ1-1; size: NA; V: TRBV19; DNA: TGTGCCAGTAGTCCCTGGACAGGGGGCAGGAACACTGAAGCTTTCTTT; CDR3: CASSPWTGGRNTEAFF
length: 18; D: TRBD2; J: TRBJ2-7; size: NA; V: TRBV7-2; DNA: TGTGCCAGCAGCCTACAGGGACTAGCGGGAGATTGGACCTACGAGCAGTACTTC; CDR3: CASSLQGLAGDWTYEQYF
length: 16; D: TRBD1; J: TRBJ2-5; size: NA; V: TRBV7-9; DNA: TGTGCCAGCAGCGTGGGGGAACAGGGGTGGCCCGAGACCCAGTACTTC; CDR3: CASSVGEQGWPETQYF
length: 13; D: NA; J: TRBJ1-4; size: few; V: TRBV5-4; DNA: TGTGCCAGCACACAGGGAACTAATGAAAAACTGTTTTTT; CDR3: CASTQGTNEKLFF
length: 14; D: NA; J: TRBJ1-5; size: NA; V: TRBV6-6; DNA: TGTGCCAGCAGTTCCCAGGGAAGCAATCAGCCCCAGCATTTT; CDR3: CASSSQGSNQPQHF
length: 14; D: TRBD1; J: TRBJ2-7; size: NA; V: TRBV9; DNA: TGTGCCAGCAGCGCCGGGACAGGGAGGCACGAGCAGTACTTC; CDR3: CASSAGTGRHEQYF
length: 17; D: TRBD2; J: TRBJ2-3; size: NA; V: TRBV5-4; DNA: TGTGCCAGCAGCACCACCACTAGCGGGAGATCGACTGATACGCAGTATTTT; CDR3: CASSTTTSGRSTDTQYF
length: 15; D: NA; J: TRBJ1-4; size: NA; V: TRBV6-1; DNA: TGTGCCAGTCGGCCAGGGAGGGCAACTAATGAAAAACTGTTTTTT; CDR3: CASRPGRATNEKLFF
length: 15; D: TRBD1; J: TRBJ2-7; size: NA; V: TRBV5-5; DNA: TGTGCCAGCAGCTCCCGGACAGGGGAGGCCTACGAGCAGTACTTC; CDR3: CASSSRTGEAYEQYF
length: 17; D: TRBD2; J: TRBJ2-5; size: once; V: TRBV5-4; DNA: TGTGCCAGCAGCCCCCGGGACTATAGCCCTGTACGGGAGACCCAGTACTTC; CDR3: CASSPRDYSPVRETQYF
length: 13; D: NA; J: TRBJ1-1; size: NA; V: TRBV2; DNA: TGTGCCAGCAGTGCGGAGGGTGGCACTGAAGCTTTCTTT; CDR3: CASSAEGGTEAFF
length: 15; D: NA; J: TRBJ1-1; size: NA; V: TRBV6-5; DNA: TGTGCCAGCAGTTACGATGAGGGTTCAAACACTGAAGCTTTCTTT; CDR3: CASSYDEGSNTEAFF
length: 12; D: NA; J: TRBJ2-1; size: NA; V: TRBV2; DNA: TGTGCCAGCCAGGCTAACTACAATGAGCAGTTCTTC; CDR3: CASQANYNEQFF
length: 17; D: TRBD2; J: TRBJ2-3; size: few; V: TRBV18; DNA: TGTGCCAGCTCACCACCGGGACTAGCGGGGGGACCAGATACGCAGTATTTT; CDR3: CASSPPGLAGGPDTQYF
length: 11; D: NA; J: TRBJ2-7; size: NA; V: TRBV28; DNA: TGTGCCAGCAGTCCAGCCTACGAGCAGTACTTC; CDR3: CASSPAYEQYF
length: 15; D: TRBD1; J: TRBJ2-3; size: NA; V: TRBV5-6; DNA: TGTGCCAGCAGCCCTGTGGACAGGGCGAGAGATACGCAGTATTTT; CDR3: CASSPVDRARDTQYF
length: 16; D: NA; J: TRBJ2-1; size: NA; V: TRBV9; DNA: TGTGCCAGCAGCCCCCGCCAGAGGGAGCTTGACAATGAGCAGTTCTTC; CDR3: CASSPRQRELDNEQFF
length: 12; D: NA; J: TRBJ1-2; size: NA; V: TRBV30; DNA: TGTGCCTGGAGTGGATCAGGCCCGGGCTACACCTTC; CDR3: CAWSGSGPGYTF
length: 15; D: NA; J: TRBJ2-2; size: NA; V: TRBV7-2; DNA: TGTGCCAGCAGCTTGGGGGGACTCTACACCGGGGAGCTGTTTTTT; CDR3: CASSLGGLYTGELFF
length: 15; D: TRBD2; J: TRBJ2-7; size: NA; V: TRBV29-1; DNA: TGCAGCGTTGATATACTAGCGGATAGCTCCTACGAGCAGTACTTC; CDR3: CSVDILADSSYEQYF